In this sample, the clone carrying this T cell receptor beta chain turned up many times. Its antigen is still unknown. MiXCR, applied by TCRdb to the 5' RACE reads, yields one record per CDR3 protein. The data hold about 69,000 distinct CDR3 sequences, with around 3.9% observed a single time. The data derive from a study of neurological immune-mediated disorders. Study-level results: Private repertoires in all groups were suggested, as expanded clones shared no CDR3 amino acid sequences across subjects. Among 34 multiple sclerosis patients, 18 had repertoires that phylogenetic grouping placed in one related-CDR3 cluster, a possible signature.

CDR1 and CDR2 from the germline V gene are MNHNS and SASEGT. V shed 6 bases and J 3 bases; nucleotides not matched to a gene: 5. The CDR3 loop spans 13 amino acids. This chain links TRBV6-1 with TRBJ2-7; TRBD1 matches at 7 bases. This receptor was obtained from a man younger than 45 with multiple sclerosis. The sequencing sample was made of PBMCs. The CDR3 coding sequence is TGTGCCAGCAGGCTCCGGGACAGCTACGAGCAGTACTTC. Protein sequence: CASRLRDSYEQYF.